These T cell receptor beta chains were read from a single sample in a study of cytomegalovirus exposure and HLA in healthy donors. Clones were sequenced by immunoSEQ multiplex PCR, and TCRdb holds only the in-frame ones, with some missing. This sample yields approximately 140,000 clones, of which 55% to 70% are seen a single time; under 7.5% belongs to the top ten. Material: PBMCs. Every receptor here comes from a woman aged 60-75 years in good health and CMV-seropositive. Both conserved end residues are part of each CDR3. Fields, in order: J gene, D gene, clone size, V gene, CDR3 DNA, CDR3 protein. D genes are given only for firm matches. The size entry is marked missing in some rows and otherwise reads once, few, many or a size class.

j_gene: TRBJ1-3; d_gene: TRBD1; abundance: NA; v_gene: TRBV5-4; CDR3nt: TGTGCCAGCAGCTCCGGGACAGCTTCTGGAAACACCATATATTTT; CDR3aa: CASSSGTASGNTIYF
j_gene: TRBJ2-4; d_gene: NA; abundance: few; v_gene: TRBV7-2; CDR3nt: TGTGCCAGCAGCTTAGTTCCTAGCGTACTAGGGGCAAAAAACATTCAGTACTTC; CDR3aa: CASSLVPSVLGAKNIQYF
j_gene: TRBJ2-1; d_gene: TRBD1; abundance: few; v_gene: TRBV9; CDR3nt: TGTGCCAGCAGCCCCCGGAGGACAGGGGGCGGGGATGAGCAGTTCTTC; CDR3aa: CASSPRRTGGGDEQFF
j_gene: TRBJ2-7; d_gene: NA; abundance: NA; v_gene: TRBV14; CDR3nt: TGTGCCAGCAGCCTTTACGGCTTTTCCCGGGTCGTCGAGCAGTACTTC; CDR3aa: CASSLYGFSRVVEQYF
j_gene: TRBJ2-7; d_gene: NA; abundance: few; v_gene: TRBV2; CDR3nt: TGTGCCAGCTACGGCAGGGTGCCGTCTAGGTCCGAGCAGTACTTC; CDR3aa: CASYGRVPSRSEQYF
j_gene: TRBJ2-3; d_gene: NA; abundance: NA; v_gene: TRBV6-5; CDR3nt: TGTGCCAGCAGCGATACGGGTAGCCATACGCAGTATTTT; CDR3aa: CASSDTGSHTQYF
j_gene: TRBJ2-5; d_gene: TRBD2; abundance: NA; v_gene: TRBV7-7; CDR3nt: TGTGCCAGCAGACAGAATCCGGGACTAGCGGAAGAGACCCAGTACTTC; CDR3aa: CASRQNPGLAEETQYF
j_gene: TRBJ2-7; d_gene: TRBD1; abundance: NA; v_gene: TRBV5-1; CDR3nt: TGCGCCAGCAGACGTGGGACAGCCTCGGGCCTATACGAGCAGTACTTC; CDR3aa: CASRRGTASGLYEQYF
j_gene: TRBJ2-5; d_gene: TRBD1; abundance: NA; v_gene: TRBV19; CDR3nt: TGTGCCAGTAGCACCGGGACAGGGGGCGGGAAGACCCAGTACTTC; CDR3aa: CASSTGTGGGKTQYF
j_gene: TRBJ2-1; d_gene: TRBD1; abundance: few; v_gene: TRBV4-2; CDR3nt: TGTGCCAGCAGCCAAGCGACAGGGGACAATGAGCAGTTCTTC; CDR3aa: CASSQATGDNEQFF
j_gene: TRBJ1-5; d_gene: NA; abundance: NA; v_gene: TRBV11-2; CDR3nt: TGTGCCAGCAGCTTAGTGTCAGGGGACAATCAGCCCCAGCATTTT; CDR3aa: CASSLVSGDNQPQHF
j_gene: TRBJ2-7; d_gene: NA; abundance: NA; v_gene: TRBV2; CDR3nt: TGTGCCAGCAGAGGCAGAATAGACTACGAGCAGTACTTC; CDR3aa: CASRGRIDYEQYF